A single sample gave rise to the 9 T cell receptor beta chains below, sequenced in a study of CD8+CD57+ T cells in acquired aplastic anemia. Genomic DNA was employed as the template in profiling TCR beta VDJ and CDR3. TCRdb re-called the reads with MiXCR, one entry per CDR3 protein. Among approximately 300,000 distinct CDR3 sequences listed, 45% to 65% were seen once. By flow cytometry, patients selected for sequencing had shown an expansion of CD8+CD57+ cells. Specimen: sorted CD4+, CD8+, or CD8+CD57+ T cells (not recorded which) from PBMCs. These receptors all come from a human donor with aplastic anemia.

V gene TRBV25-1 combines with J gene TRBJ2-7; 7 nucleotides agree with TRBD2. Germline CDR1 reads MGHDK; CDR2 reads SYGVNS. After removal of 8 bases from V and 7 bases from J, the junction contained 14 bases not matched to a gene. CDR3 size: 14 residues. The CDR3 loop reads CASVTVGGLREQYF. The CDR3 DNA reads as TGTGCCAGCGTGACAGTTGGGGGACTAAGGGAGCAGTACTTC.

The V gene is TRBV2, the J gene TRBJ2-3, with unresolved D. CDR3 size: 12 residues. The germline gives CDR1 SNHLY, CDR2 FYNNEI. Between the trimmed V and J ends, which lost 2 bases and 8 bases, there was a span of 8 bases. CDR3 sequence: CASSEPAGTQYF. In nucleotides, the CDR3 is TGTGCCAGCAGTGAACCAGCCGGTACGCAGTATTTT. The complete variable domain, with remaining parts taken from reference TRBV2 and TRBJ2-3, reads EPEVTQTPSHQVTQMGQEVILRCVPISNHLYFYWYRQILGQKVEFLVSFYNNEISEKSEIFDDQFSVERPDGSNFTLKIRSTKLEDSAMYFCASSEPAGTQYFGPGTRLTVL.

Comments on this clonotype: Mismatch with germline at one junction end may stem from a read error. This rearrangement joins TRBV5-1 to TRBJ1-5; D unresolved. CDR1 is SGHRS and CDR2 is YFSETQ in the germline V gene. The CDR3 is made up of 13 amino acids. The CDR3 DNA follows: TGTGCCAGCAGCCAGACTTTAGATCAGCCCCAGCATTTT. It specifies CASSQTLDQPQHF. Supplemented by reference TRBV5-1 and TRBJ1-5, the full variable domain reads KAGVTQTPRYLIKTRGQQVTLSCSPISGHRSVSWYQQTPGQGLQFLFEYFSETQRNKGNFPGRFSGRQFSNSRSEMNVSTLELGDSALYLCASSQTLDQPQHFGDGTRLSIL.

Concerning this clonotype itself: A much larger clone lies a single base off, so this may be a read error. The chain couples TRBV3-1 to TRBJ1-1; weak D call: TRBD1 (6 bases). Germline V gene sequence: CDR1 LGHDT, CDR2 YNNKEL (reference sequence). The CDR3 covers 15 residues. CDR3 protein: CGSSHHGQRNTEAFF. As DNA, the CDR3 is TGTGGCAGCAGCCATCACGGACAGAGGAACACTGAAGCTTTCTTT.

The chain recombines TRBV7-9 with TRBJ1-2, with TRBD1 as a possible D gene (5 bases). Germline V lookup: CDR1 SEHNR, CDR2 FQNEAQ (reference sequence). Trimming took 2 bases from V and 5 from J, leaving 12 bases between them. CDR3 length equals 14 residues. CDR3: CASSLPSGAYGYTF. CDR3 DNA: TGTGCCAGCAGCTTACCCTCCGGGGCTTATGGCTACACCTTC.

CDR3 coding DNA: TGCGCCAGCAGCCAAGGAGGCGGCTCTGGGGCCAACGTCCTGACTTTC. Residues: CASSQGGGSGANVLTF. The gene calls are TRBV4-3 and TRBJ2-6; D gene ambiguous. Germline CDR1 LGHNA, CDR2 YSLEER. Trimming cost V 1 base and J 0 bases, with 7 bases left between them. This CDR3 is built from 16 residues.

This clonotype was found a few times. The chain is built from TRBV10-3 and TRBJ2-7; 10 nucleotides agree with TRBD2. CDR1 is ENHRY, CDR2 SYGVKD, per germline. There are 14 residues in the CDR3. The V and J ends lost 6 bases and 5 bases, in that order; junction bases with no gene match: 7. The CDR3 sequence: CAISLAGDLDEQYF. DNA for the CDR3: TGTGCCATCAGCCTAGCGGGGGATCTGGACGAGCAGTACTTC.

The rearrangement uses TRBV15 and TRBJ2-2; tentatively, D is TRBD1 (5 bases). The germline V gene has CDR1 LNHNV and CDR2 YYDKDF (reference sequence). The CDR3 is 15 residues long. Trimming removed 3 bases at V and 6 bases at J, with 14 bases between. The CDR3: CATSRYDSWAGELFF. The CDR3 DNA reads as TGTGCCACCAGCAGGTATGACAGTTGGGCCGGGGAGCTGTTTTTT.

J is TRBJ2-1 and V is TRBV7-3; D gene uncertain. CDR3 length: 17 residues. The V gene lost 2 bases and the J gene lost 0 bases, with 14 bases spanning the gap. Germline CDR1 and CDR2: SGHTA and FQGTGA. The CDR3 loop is CASSLGRGGSSYNEQFF. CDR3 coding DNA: TGTGCCAGCAGCTTAGGTCGAGGTGGTAGCTCCTACAATGAGCAGTTCTTC.